This T cell receptor beta chain appears in the sequencing data of a study of blood T cell repertoires in COVID-19. The CDR3 runs to 14 residues. With 5 bases removed from V and 6 bases from J, the gap between germline ends came to 14 bases. Per germline, CDR1 SGHNT and CDR2 YENEEA. Under the authors' procedure: Amplification of reference gene primers was used by the study to estimate nucleated cell counts. Using immunoSEQ multiplex PCR, the repertoire was profiled, and TCRdb retains in-frame clones only, with some absent. Clone size and the V and J calls come from that table; the DNA yielded D and trimming. The table has roughly 72,000 clones, 88% seen once.

The chain joins TRBV11-3 to TRBJ2-4; possibly TRBD1 for D (7 bases). The receptor's source is a human donor in a cohort sampled during active COVID-19. The sequenced sample was peripheral blood. CDR3 sequence reads: CASSRGTERNIQYF. The CDR3 DNA follows: TGTGCCAGCAGCCGCGGGACAGAGAGAAACATTCAGTACTTC.